The rows below give T cell receptor beta chains drawn from one sample of a study of T-cell memory formation after mild COVID-19. MiXCR, applied by TCRdb to the 5' RACE reads, yields one record per CDR3 protein. The sample yields fewer than 450,000 distinct CDR3 sequences, roughly a quarter seen once. Specimen: PBMCs or a T cell subset sorted from them (not recorded which). Receptors were obtained from an adult woman who had mild COVID-19 (a few samples of this study predate the infection). Cell type and time point are not known. Both conserved end residues are part of each CDR3. A D gene is named only where the DNA matches it firmly. Clone size, where shown, is once, few, many, or a class for clones that have expanded.

CATSDRYTDREKLFF	TGTGCCACCAGTGATCGATACACGGACAGGGAAAAACTGTTTTTT	NA	TRBD1	15	TRBV24-1	TRBJ1-4
CARSPDTNYGYTF	TGTGCCAGAAGCCCAGACACCAACTATGGCTACACCTTC	once	NA	13	TRBV5-5	TRBJ1-2
CASSQISRGRRDEQYF	TGTGCCAGCAGCCAAATCTCCAGGGGGCGCAGAGACGAGCAGTACTTC	NA	TRBD1	16	TRBV14	TRBJ2-7
CASSQNQDRGYGYTF	TGTGCCAGCAGCCAAAACCAGGACAGGGGATATGGCTACACCTTC	NA	TRBD1	15	TRBV7-9	TRBJ1-2
CASRKGHPEETQYF	TGCGCCAGCAGAAAGGGACACCCCGAGGAGACCCAGTACTTC	few	NA	14	TRBV5-1	TRBJ2-5
CSASPTAGSTGELFF	TGCAGTGCTAGTCCAACGGCGGGGAGCACCGGGGAGCTGTTTTTT	few	NA	15	TRBV20-1	TRBJ2-2
CASSLAFGGTLSTDTQYF	TGCGCCAGCAGCTTGGCCTTTGGGGGGACACTCAGCACAGATACGCAGTATTTT	NA	NA	18	TRBV5-1	TRBJ2-3
CATSAPGTIQETQYF	TGTGCCACCAGCGCCCCCGGGACTATCCAAGAGACCCAGTACTTC	NA	TRBD2	15	TRBV15	TRBJ2-5
CASSISRGETQYF	TGTGCCAGTAGTATTTCCAGGGGCGAGACCCAGTACTTC	NA	NA	13	TRBV19	TRBJ2-5
CASNGQNFNSPLHF	TGCGCCAGCAACGGACAGAATTTCAATTCACCCCTCCACTTT	NA	NA	14	TRBV4-1	TRBJ1-6
CASSPSAPWTGYGYTF	TGTGCCAGCAGTCCCTCCGCCCCGTGGACAGGCTATGGCTACACCTTC	few	TRBD1	16	TRBV27	TRBJ1-2
CASSLEGSSYEQYF	TGTGCCAGCAGCTTAGAGGGTAGCTCCTACGAGCAGTACTTC	NA	NA	14	TRBV7-6	TRBJ2-7
CARSASGQSTDTQYF	TGTGCCAGAAGCGCTAGCGGACAAAGCACAGATACGCAGTATTTT	NA	TRBD2	15	TRBV9	TRBJ2-3
CASSQGGGPGYNEQFF	TGCGCCAGCAGCCAAGGCGGAGGACCCGGCTACAATGAGCAGTTCTTC	few	NA	16	TRBV4-1	TRBJ2-1
CASSQTSGGAHEQFF	TGTGCCAGCAGCCAAACTAGCGGGGGGGCCCATGAGCAGTTCTTC	few	TRBD2	15	TRBV7-2	TRBJ2-1
CASSELTGADEQYF	TGTGCCAGCAGCGAGCTGACGGGGGCGGACGAGCAGTACTTC	few	NA	14	TRBV13	TRBJ2-7
CASSWEQGQRGYGYTF	TGCGCCAGCAGCTGGGAACAGGGACAGCGAGGATATGGCTACACCTTC	many	TRBD1	16	TRBV5-1	TRBJ1-2
CASSVVASGRDEQFF	TGTGCCAGCAGCGTAGTAGCTAGCGGGAGGGATGAGCAGTTCTTC	NA	TRBD2	15	TRBV9	TRBJ2-1
CASNEGGNTEAFF	TGTGCCAGCAATGAGGGGGGGAACACTGAAGCTTTCTTT	few	NA	13	TRBV6-6	TRBJ1-1
CASSQTSGSGTDTQYF	TGTGCCAGCAGCCAAACTAGCGGGAGCGGCACAGATACGCAGTATTTT	few	TRBD2	16	TRBV4-2	TRBJ2-3
CAEETGELFF	TGTGCAGAGGAAACGGGGGAGCTGTTTTTT	NA	NA	10	TRBV3-1	TRBJ2-2
CASSQDPAQRSFVYNEQFF	TGTGCCAGCAGCCAGGACCCAGCGCAAAGGAGTTTTGTGTACAATGAGCAGTTCTTC	NA	NA	19	TRBV14	TRBJ2-1
CASRRQGIVGEAFF	TGTGCCAGCAGAAGACAGGGTATTGTAGGCGAAGCTTTCTTT	NA	TRBD1	14	TRBV5-5	TRBJ1-1